The clone carrying this T cell receptor (beta chain) was seen many times. Its target is not known. This specimen belongs to a study of blood T cells in healthy people across ages. Study-wide points: Observed TCR beta diversity showed a strong correlation with the percentage of naive T cells as measured by flow cytometry.

The authors ran a second PCR of 7 to 11 cycles using a sample-barcoded 5' primer and a J-beta primer mix. MiXCR was run by TCRdb on the 5' RACE reads, yielding one entry per CDR3 protein. The repertoire holds hundreds of thousands of distinct CDR3 sequences, about 30% seen once, with over 15% in the top ten. The clonotype originates from a woman of 80 years or more in good health. The sample was blood.

Here the CDR3 reads CSARPPSAVAKNIQYF. The CDR3 coding sequence is TGCAGTGCTAGGCCTCCCTCGGCTGTAGCCAAAAACATTCAGTACTTC. This rearrangement joins TRBV20-1 to TRBJ2-4; D uncertain. The germline CDR1 and CDR2 sequences are DFQATT and SNEGSKA (reference sequence). The CDR3 spans 16 residues. The ends were cut back, 3 bases at V and 0 bases at J, with 15 bases in the middle.